There are many counts of the clone carrying this T cell receptor beta chain. This specimen belongs to a study of CD8 T cells in ankylosing spondylitis. Each CDR3 protein gets one entry after TCRdb re-called the 5' RACE reads with MiXCR. The sample shows fewer than 200,000 distinct CDR3 sequences, about 20% of them seen only once. Trimming took off 4 bases at V and 0 bases at J, with 10 bases between the two ends. The CDR3 totals 14 residues. Sequenced material: blood, either unsorted or a sorted T cell fraction (not recorded which). The TCR comes from a male donor aged 5-30 years with ankylosing spondylitis or in good health (not recorded which). The V call is TRBV12-3 or TRBV12-4, the J call TRBJ2-7; TRBD2 might be the D (6 bases). The CDR3 nucleotides read TGTGCCAGCAGTTCTTCCGGGAGCTCCTACGAGCAGTACTTC. Translating it yields CASSSSGSSYEQYF.